This passage covers 30 T cell receptor beta chains from one sample sequenced in a study of a mutant IDH1 vaccine in newly diagnosed glioma. Sample time point: week 35, safety follow-up. A 20-mer mutant IDH1 peptide at 300 ug was injected subcutaneously with topical imiquimod. Clones were read by immunoSEQ multiplex PCR, and TCRdb kept only the in-frame ones, dropping some. This table holds tens of thousands of clones, 84% found once. Their antigen targets remain unknown. This specimen consisted of PBMCs, obtained from a glioma patient whose treatment included an IDH1 peptide vaccine. These TCRs come from a man between 18 and 29 years old with glioma.

This chain joins TRBV9 and TRBJ1-1; D unresolved. The V and J ends lost 0 bases and 3 bases respectively, with 12 bases between them. Germline V gene data show CDR1 as SGDLS and CDR2 as YYNGEE. The CDR3 is 15 amino acids. The CDR3: CASSVGSRVDTEAFF. The DNA of the CDR3 is TGTGCCAGCAGCGTAGGGAGCCGGGTTGACACTGAAGCTTTCTTT.

V usage is TRBV6-5 and J usage is TRBJ1-1; 11 positions match TRBD1. Germline CDR1 and CDR2: MNHEY and SVGAGI. The CDR3 is 16 amino acids. Losses at the gene ends were 1 base for V and 8 bases for J; bases not matched to a gene: 9. CDR3 sequence reads: CASSYWADRGLAEAFF. CDR3 in DNA: TGTGCCAGCAGTTACTGGGCGGACAGGGGGCTAGCCGAAGCTTTCTTT.

V is TRBV6-4 and J is TRBJ1-1; 7 positions agree with TRBD1. There are 13 residues in the CDR3. CDR1 and CDR2 (germline): MRHNA, SNTAGT. The junction had 7 bases not matched to a gene; V was cut back by 8 bases and J by 4 bases. The chain's CDR3 is CASRKTGATEAFF. DNA for the CDR3: TGTGCCAGCCGCAAAACAGGGGCCACTGAAGCTTTCTTT.

The V gene is TRBV7-6, the J gene TRBJ2-7; 16 bases agree with TRBD2. Germline CDR1 and CDR2: SGHVS and FNYEAQ. V dropped 4 bases and J dropped 5; count of bases not matched to a gene: 5. CDR3 length: 16 amino acids. CDR3 nucleotides: TGTGCCAGCAGCTGGGGACTAGCGGGGGGGCGAGACGAGCAGTACTTC. Encoded protein: CASSWGLAGGRDEQYF. Complete variable domain (other parts from reference TRBV7-6 and TRBJ2-7): GAGVSQSPRYKVTKRGQDVALRCDPISGHVSLYWYRQALGQGPEFLTYFNYEAQQDKSGLPNDRFSAERPEGSISTLTIQRTEQRDSAMYRCASSWGLAGGRDEQYFGPGTRLTVT.

The rearrangement links TRBV28 to TRBJ2-5, with D unclear. This CDR3 comprises 11 residues. V gave up 3 bases and J gave up 5 bases, with 4 bases separating them. The V gene's germline CDR1 is MDHEN and CDR2 SYDVKM. This CDR3 reads CASSFSETQYF. The CDR3 DNA reads as TGTGCCAGCAGTTTTAGCGAGACCCAGTACTTC.

The CDR3 DNA sequence: TGCAGCGTTGAGGGCAGGGGCCTTGACTATGGCTACACCTTC. Amino acids: CSVEGRGLDYGYTF. This chain joins TRBV29-1 and TRBJ1-2, with a weak D call TRBD1 (6 bases). The V end was cut by 3 bases, the J end by 3 bases, with 14 bases between. Germline V gene data show CDR1 as SQVTM and CDR2 as ANQGSEA. The CDR3 runs to 14 residues.

The V call is TRBV15, the J call TRBJ1-1, with 10 bases lining up with TRBD1. V lost 1 base to trimming and J lost 7 bases; unmatched junction nucleotides: 6. The CDR3 covers 15 residues. Germline V gene data show CDR1 as LNHNV and CDR2 as YYDKDF (reference sequence). CDR3 DNA: TGTGCCACCAGCAGAGGCCTGACAGGGGGCTTTGAAGCTTTCTTT. It codes for CATSRGLTGGFEAFF.

The rearrangement links TRBV15 to TRBJ1-4; unclear D gene. Germline loops: CDR1 LNHNV, CDR2 YYDKDF (reference sequence). The germline V and J ends were trimmed by 5 bases and 10 bases, with 20 bases remaining between them. The CDR3 spans 15 residues. CDR3 sequence (DNA): TGTGCCACCAGCCAGGACCCCCTGGTTGTTGGAAAACTGTTTTTT. This gives the protein CATSQDPLVVGKLFF. The full variable domain, with the rest looked up from reference TRBV15 and TRBJ1-4, is DAMVIQNPRYQVTQFGKPVTLSCSQTLNHNVMYWYQQKSSQAPKLLFHYYDKDFNNEADTPDNFQSRRPNTSFCFLDIRSPGLGDTAMYLCATSQDPLVVGKLFFGSGTQLSVL.

The rearrangement joins TRBV4-3 to TRBJ1-2; TRBD1 matches 11 bases. The CDR3 is 16 amino acids. Germline V gives CDR1 LGHNA, CDR2 YSLEER. V lost 1 base and J lost 4; bases outside the gene matches: 5. For the CDR3, the DNA is TGCGCCAGCAGCCAAGTAGGGACAGGGGGAATCTATGGCTACACCTTC. Protein: CASSQVGTGGIYGYTF.

This clone was seen only a few times. This chain connects TRBV6-5 to TRBJ1-1; D remains unclear. Per germline, CDR1 MNHEY and CDR2 SVGAGI. CDR3 length: 15 amino acids. V was pared by 2 bases and J by 3 bases, with 13 bases between. The CDR3 nucleotides read TGTGCCAGCAGTTACGGGGTCAGTTGGGACACTGAAGCTTTCTTT. Protein sequence: CASSYGVSWDTEAFF.

The chain joins TRBV6-1 to TRBJ2-7; possible D gene TRBD1, 5 bases. The V gene's germline CDR1 is MNHNS and CDR2 SASEGT. The CDR3 extends over 14 amino acids. V lost 7 bases to trimming and J lost 3 bases, with 16 bases between them. The CDR3 nucleotides read TGTGCCAGCATTTTAGACAGTTTAGGCTACGAGCAGTACTTC. It codes for CASILDSLGYEQYF.

CDR3 sequence: CASSLGSWLFAEAFF. In nucleotides, the CDR3 is TGTGCCAGCAGCTTAGGGTCTTGGCTTTTTGCTGAAGCTTTCTTT. The rearrangement links TRBV7-2 to TRBJ1-1; no definite D call. CDR3 length equals 15 residues. With 1 base removed from V and 6 bases from J, the gap between germline ends came to 15 bases. Germline CDR1 SGHTA, CDR2 FQGNSA.

The chain recombines TRBV9 with TRBJ1-3; TRBD1 matches at 10 bases. This CDR3 region has 16 residues. The J segment lost 4 bases and the V segment lost 4 bases, leaving 8 bases of the junction unmatched. CDR1 and CDR2 (germline): SGDLS, YYNGEE. For the CDR3, the DNA is TGTGCCAGCAGCTTAGAGACAGGGGGCCTCGGAAACACCATATATTTT. It translates to CASSLETGGLGNTIYF.

The count of this clone is one. The chain has TRBV14 and TRBJ2-3; D is undetermined. V dropped 1 base and J dropped 0 bases, with 8 bases sitting between them. The CDR3 consists of 15 residues. The germline V gene encodes CDR1 SGHDN and CDR2 FVKESK. The DNA of the CDR3 is TGTGCCAGCAGCCAAGGGCAGACCAGCACAGATACGCAGTATTTT. Protein: CASSQGQTSTDTQYF.

The J gene is TRBJ1-2, the V gene TRBV20-1, with a tentative D call TRBD1 (5 bases). The germline V and J ends were trimmed by 6 bases and 4 bases, with 9 bases remaining between them. The CDR3 runs 11 residues. Per the germline V gene, CDR1 is DFQATT and CDR2 is SNEGSKA (reference sequence). The CDR3 region is CSATQGYGYTF. CDR3 in DNA: TGCAGTGCGACTCAGGGCTATGGCTACACCTTC.

The rearrangement links TRBV12-5 to TRBJ2-5; D may match TRBD1 or TRBD2 (5 bases each). The CDR3 loop spans 15 amino acids. The germline gives CDR1 LGHNT, CDR2 FRNRAP. V lost 6 bases and J 5 bases, leaving 19 bases between the germline ends. The CDR3 spells CASGKGTTRPETQYF. The CDR3 DNA reads TGTGCTAGTGGCAAAGGGACCACTAGGCCGGAGACCCAGTACTTC.

This chain links TRBV29-1 with TRBJ2-1, with 8 bases that match TRBD2. Germline CDR1 SQVTM, CDR2 ANQGSEA. J gave up 6 bases and V 4 bases, and 2 bases lay outside the gene matches. This CDR3 is 12 amino acids long. CDR3 coding DNA: TGCAGCGTTGCCGGGGGGGGCAATGAGCAGTTCTTC. Encoded protein: CSVAGGGNEQFF.

The chain uses TRBV18 and TRBJ1-2; D is undetermined. The CDR3 totals 14 residues. The V end was cut by 3 bases, the J end by 8 bases, with 16 bases between. Germline lookup yields CDR1 KGHSH and CDR2 LQKENI. CDR3 sequence: CASSPNNQLNGYTF. The CDR3 DNA follows: TGTGCCAGCTCACCGAACAACCAACTAAACGGCTACACCTTC.

The chain carries TRBV6-5 and TRBJ1-2; weak D call: TRBD1 (5 bases). Germline V CDR1 and CDR2: MNHEY, SVGAGI. CDR3 size: 15 residues. The V and J ends lost 1 base and 0 bases respectively, with 9 bases between them. CDR3: CASSYFQGSNYGYTF. As DNA, the CDR3 is TGTGCCAGCAGTTACTTTCAGGGTTCTAACTATGGCTACACCTTC.

The rearrangement links TRBV18 to TRBJ2-4; 7 bases fit TRBD1. Germline CDR1 is KGHSH and CDR2 is LQKENI. J lost 9 bases, V lost 6 bases, and 11 bases had no gene match. This CDR3 has 14 residues. The CDR3 sequence is CASSPDREWGIQYF. The CDR3 DNA reads as TGTGCCAGCTCGCCTGACAGGGAGTGGGGCATTCAGTACTTC. The full variable domain, in which reference TRBV18 and TRBJ2-4 provide the parts outside the CDR3, is NAGVMQNPRHLVRRRGQEARLRCSPMKGHSHVYWYRQLPEEGLKFMVYLQKENIIDESGMPKERFSAEFPKEGPSILRIQQVVRGDSAAYFCASSPDREWGIQYFGAGTRLSVL.

The chain uses TRBV6-5 and TRBJ1-2; D is ambiguous. CDR3 length equals 14 residues. Germline-derived CDR1 and CDR2 are MNHEY and SVGAGI. V gave up 0 bases and J gave up 4 bases, with 9 bases separating them. CDR3 residues: CASSYSTARYGYTF. The CDR3 DNA reads as TGTGCCAGCAGTTACTCGACGGCTCGCTATGGCTACACCTTC.

The chain employs TRBV19 and TRBJ1-1, with D uncertain. V lost 1 base and J lost 1, with 4 bases in between. Germline V gene lookup returns CDR1 LNHDA and CDR2 SQIVND (reference sequence). The CDR3 is made up of 13 amino acids. The CDR3 spells CASSIGGNTEAFF. DNA for the CDR3: TGTGCCAGTAGTATAGGAGGGAACACTGAAGCTTTCTTT.

This chain joins TRBV30 and TRBJ1-1; tentative D call: TRBD1 (5 bases). With 8 bases removed from V and 5 bases from J, the gap between germline ends came to 18 bases. The CDR3 has 13 amino acids. Looked up from germline, CDR1 is GTSNPN and CDR2 is SVGIG (reference sequence). DNA of the CDR3: TGTGCCGCTTCGGGGGGGGTCGAGACTGAAGCTTTCTTT. Protein sequence: CAASGGVETEAFF.

This clone occurred once. V is TRBV5-1 and J is TRBJ1-2, with 8 bases fitting TRBD1. CDR1 is SGHRS and CDR2 is YFSETQ in the germline V gene. This CDR3 comprises 14 residues. V shed 2 bases and J 7 bases; nucleotides not matched to a gene: 7. The CDR3 region has the DNA TGCGCCAGCAGCTTCGGACAGGGCGTACGTGGCTACACCTTC. As protein: CASSFGQGVRGYTF.

This chain connects TRBV11-2 to TRBJ2-2; no clear D gene. Germline V lookup: CDR1 SGHAT, CDR2 FQNNGV. The CDR3 consists of 13 residues. The ends were cut back, 8 bases at V and 6 bases at J, with 13 bases in the middle. Here the CDR3 reads CASDTIFPGELFF. CDR3 in DNA: TGTGCCAGCGACACTATATTCCCCGGGGAGCTGTTTTTT.

The chain has TRBV14 and TRBJ1-2, with 7 nucleotides matching TRBD1. CDR3 length: 13 residues. Unmatched junction bases numbered 1, after V lost 4 bases and J lost 2 bases. CDR1 and CDR2 from the germline V gene are SGHDN and FVKESK. In DNA, the CDR3 is TGTGCCAGCAGCCCACAGGGGAACTATGGCTACACCTTC. Protein sequence: CASSPQGNYGYTF. Filled out from reference TRBV14 and TRBJ1-2, the complete variable domain reads EAGVTQFPSHSVIEKGQTVTLRCDPISGHDNLYWYRRVMGKEIKFLLHFVKESKQDESGMPNNRFLAERTGGTYSTLKVQPAELEDSGVYFCASSPQGNYGYTFGSGTRLTVV.

This clone was recorded a few times. The chain joins TRBV10-3 to TRBJ1-1, with unresolved D. The CDR3 consists of 14 residues. Germline lookup yields CDR1 ENHRY and CDR2 SYGVKD. With 3 bases removed from V and 1 base from J, the gap between germline ends came to 9 bases. The CDR3 DNA follows: TGTGCCATCAGTGACTCCGAGGGGAACACTGAAGCTTTCTTT. The encoded protein is CAISDSEGNTEAFF.

The CDR3 region has the DNA TGTGCCAGCAGCTTAGCAAACAGGGGGCAAGCACCCCTCCACTTT. Amino acid sequence: CASSLANRGQAPLHF. V and J are TRBV7-9 and TRBJ1-6; 9 bases are a match to TRBD1. J gave up 11 bases and V 0 bases, and 5 bases lay outside the gene matches. CDR1 is SEHNR and CDR2 is FQNEAQ in the germline V gene (reference sequence). There are 15 residues in the CDR3. Variable domain in full (rest from reference TRBV7-9 and TRBJ1-6): DTGVSQNPRHKITKRGQNVTFRCDPISEHNRLYWYRQTLGQGPEFLTYFQNEAQLEKSRLLSDRFSAERPKGSFSTLEIQRTEQGDSAMYLCASSLANRGQAPLHFGNGTRLTVT.

This clone has only one observation. The V and J genes are TRBV7-2 and TRBJ2-1, with 9 nucleotides matching TRBD1. CDR3 length equals 15 residues. The germline V gene has CDR1 SGHTA and CDR2 FQGNSA. With V trimmed by 5 bases and J by 2 bases, 4 bases remained unmatched. The CDR3 DNA follows: TGTGCCAGCAGCGGAGGGACAGGGCCCTACAATGAGCAGTTCTTC. It codes for CASSGGTGPYNEQFF. Full variable domain (remainder filled in from reference TRBV7-2 and TRBJ2-1): GAGVSQSPSNKVTEKGKDVELRCDPISGHTALYWYRQSLGQGLEFLIYFQGNSAPDKSGLPSDRFSAERTGGSVSTLTIQRTQQEDSAVYLCASSGGTGPYNEQFFGPGTRLTVL.

This rearrangement joins TRBV5-6 to TRBJ1-2; 8 nucleotides line up with TRBD1. Per the germline V gene, CDR1 is SGHDT and CDR2 is YYEEEE. V shed 4 bases and J 1 base; nucleotides not matched to a gene: 6. This CDR3 contains 15 residues. The CDR3 spells CASSPRTGYNYGYTF. The DNA of the CDR3 is TGTGCCAGCAGCCCAAGGACAGGGTATAACTATGGCTACACCTTC.